This is a list of T cell receptor beta chains from one sample in a study of blood T cell repertoires in COVID-19. Profiled with immunoSEQ multiplex PCR; TCRdb holds only in-frame clones, not every one. This table has some 100,000 clones, 65% to 90% appearing once. The specimen sequenced was PBMCs or T cells enriched from blood (not recorded which). Receptors were obtained from a woman between 45 and 65 years old who had recovered from COVID-19. The CDR3 runs from the conserved cysteine through the conserved F or W. D genes are given only for firm matches. Only part of the rows carry a size: once, few, many, or a class if the clone is expanded.

abundance: .
d_gene: TRBD2
j_gene: TRBJ2-1
len: 17
v_gene: TRBV6-6
CDR3nt: TGTGCCAGCAGTCCGGAACGGACTAGGAACTCCTACAATGAGCAGTTCTTC
CDR3aa: CASSPERTRNSYNEQFF

abundance: .
d_gene: .
j_gene: TRBJ1-6
len: 13
v_gene: TRBV11-1
CDR3nt: TGTGCCAGCAGCTTGAACACAAATTCACCCCTCCACTTT
CDR3aa: CASSLNTNSPLHF

abundance: .
d_gene: TRBD2
j_gene: TRBJ2-2
len: 15
v_gene: TRBV28
CDR3nt: TGTGCCAGCAGTTTACCTAGCGGGAGAACCGGGGAGCTGTTTTTT
CDR3aa: CASSLPSGRTGELFF

abundance: .
d_gene: TRBD1
j_gene: TRBJ1-2
len: 14
v_gene: TRBV9
CDR3nt: TGTGCCAGCAGCGTAGGGACAGGGAGCTATGGCTACACCTTC
CDR3aa: CASSVGTGSYGYTF

abundance: .
d_gene: .
j_gene: TRBJ2-3
len: 13
v_gene: TRBV14
CDR3nt: TGTGCCAGCAGCCAGGAAGGGGCAGATACGCAGTATTTT
CDR3aa: CASSQEGADTQYF

abundance: .
d_gene: TRBD2
j_gene: TRBJ2-1
len: 15
v_gene: TRBV7-2
CDR3nt: TGTGCCAGCAGCTCGGGACTAGCGCAAAACAATGAGCAGTTCTTC
CDR3aa: CASSSGLAQNNEQFF

abundance: .
d_gene: .
j_gene: TRBJ1-4
len: 12
v_gene: TRBV5-8
CDR3nt: TGTGCCACCTGCCGCGTTAATGAAAAACTGTTTTTT
CDR3aa: CATCRVNEKLFF

abundance: .
d_gene: TRBD1
j_gene: TRBJ2-7
len: 14
v_gene: TRBV19
CDR3nt: TGTGCCAGTAGTATACCAGCGACAGGGACCGAGCAGTACTTC
CDR3aa: CASSIPATGTEQYF

abundance: .
d_gene: TRBD2
j_gene: TRBJ2-1
len: 18
v_gene: TRBV7-2
CDR3nt: TGTGCCAGCAGCTTCCTAGCGGGGGGGGTAGGGTCCTACAATGAGCAGTTCTTC
CDR3aa: CASSFLAGGVGSYNEQFF

abundance: .
d_gene: .
j_gene: TRBJ1-2
len: 15
v_gene: TRBV18
CDR3nt: TGTGCCAGCTCATCTAGAGACTCAGCTTCCTATGGCTACACCTTC
CDR3aa: CASSSRDSASYGYTF

abundance: .
d_gene: .
j_gene: TRBJ1-2
len: 14
v_gene: TRBV27
CDR3nt: TGTGCCAGCAGTTCGTACTTTAAGAACTATGGCTACACCTTC
CDR3aa: CASSSYFKNYGYTF

abundance: medium-sized
d_gene: TRBD1
j_gene: TRBJ1-3
len: 14
v_gene: TRBV7-9
CDR3nt: TGTGCCAGCAGCTTAGGGACAGGTGGAAACACCATATATTTT
CDR3aa: CASSLGTGGNTIYF

abundance: .
d_gene: .
j_gene: TRBJ2-7
len: 18
v_gene: TRBV11-2
CDR3nt: TGTGCCAGCAGCTTAGATGGGGGGTTCCTTGGAGGTACCTACGAGCAGTACTTC
CDR3aa: CASSLDGGFLGGTYEQYF

abundance: few
d_gene: TRBD2
j_gene: TRBJ2-2
len: 14
v_gene: TRBV6-5
CDR3nt: TGTGCCAGCAGGACGAGCGGGGGGGCCGGGGAGCTGTTTTTT
CDR3aa: CASRTSGGAGELFF

abundance: .
d_gene: .
j_gene: TRBJ2-7
len: 15
v_gene: TRBV9
CDR3nt: TGTGCCAGCAGCGTAGGTTCAGACAAAGCCTACGAGCAGTACTTC
CDR3aa: CASSVGSDKAYEQYF

abundance: .
d_gene: TRBD1
j_gene: TRBJ1-5
len: 15
v_gene: TRBV2
CDR3nt: TGTGCCAGCAGCGGGGACAGGAACACAAATCAGCCCCAGCATTTT
CDR3aa: CASSGDRNTNQPQHF

abundance: .
d_gene: TRBD2
j_gene: TRBJ2-7
len: 15
v_gene: TRBV10-1
CDR3nt: TGCGCCAGCAGTCGGGGACTAGCGGCGGAATACGAGCAGTACTTC
CDR3aa: CASSRGLAAEYEQYF

abundance: once
d_gene: TRBD2
j_gene: TRBJ2-3
len: 15
v_gene: TRBV7-3
CDR3nt: TGTGCCAGCAGCTTTTTAGCGGGGGGCCTAGATACGCAGTATTTT
CDR3aa: CASSFLAGGLDTQYF

abundance: .
d_gene: TRBD2
j_gene: TRBJ2-7
len: 15
v_gene: TRBV27
CDR3nt: TGTGCCAGCAGTTCCGTCTCGGGAGGGCCCTACGAGCAGTACTTC
CDR3aa: CASSSVSGGPYEQYF

abundance: .
d_gene: .
j_gene: TRBJ2-5
len: 12
v_gene: TRBV7-9
CDR3nt: TGTGCCAGCAGCGCTCTTGGCGAGACCCAGTACTTC
CDR3aa: CASSALGETQYF

abundance: .
d_gene: TRBD1
j_gene: TRBJ1-6
len: 14
v_gene: TRBV28
CDR3nt: TGTGCCAGCAGGCGACAGGGCCAAAATTCACCCCTCCACTTT
CDR3aa: CASRRQGQNSPLHF

abundance: .
d_gene: TRBD1
j_gene: TRBJ1-2
len: 14
v_gene: TRBV2
CDR3nt: TGTGCCAGCAGTAGCGGACAGGGGAACTATGGCTACACCTTC
CDR3aa: CASSSGQGNYGYTF

abundance: .
d_gene: .
j_gene: TRBJ2-1
len: 15
v_gene: TRBV23-1
CDR3nt: TGCGCCAGCAGTCAATCGCAACAGGTGGATAATGAGCAGTTCTTC
CDR3aa: CASSQSQQVDNEQFF

abundance: .
d_gene: .
j_gene: TRBJ2-2
len: 17
v_gene: TRBV24-1
CDR3nt: TGTGCCACCAGTGATTATTCGACTCCGGCGTGGACCGGGGAGCTGTTTTTT
CDR3aa: CATSDYSTPAWTGELFF

abundance: .
d_gene: TRBD2
j_gene: TRBJ2-7
len: 13
v_gene: TRBV2
CDR3nt: TGTGCCAGCAGTGGGCGGGGGGGCTACGAGCAGTACTTC
CDR3aa: CASSGRGGYEQYF

abundance: .
d_gene: TRBD1
j_gene: TRBJ1-6
len: 17
v_gene: TRBV9
CDR3nt: TGTGCCAGCAGCCCCCGGGACAGGGACGGACGGGGTTCACCCCTCCACTTT
CDR3aa: CASSPRDRDGRGSPLHF

abundance: .
d_gene: TRBD2
j_gene: TRBJ2-1
len: 14
v_gene: TRBV5-1
CDR3nt: TGCGCCAGCAGCTTGGATGGCGGGAGAGGGGAGCAGTTCTTC
CDR3aa: CASSLDGGRGEQFF

abundance: .
d_gene: .
j_gene: TRBJ2-7
len: 15
v_gene: TRBV19
CDR3nt: TGTGCCAGTAGTATAGAGGGACATACCCTTGACGAGCAGTACTTC
CDR3aa: CASSIEGHTLDEQYF

abundance: .
d_gene: .
j_gene: TRBJ2-1
len: 14
v_gene: TRBV28
CDR3nt: TGTGCCAGCAGTTCCGGGAGTCGATTGAATGAGCAGTTCTTC
CDR3aa: CASSSGSRLNEQFF

abundance: .
d_gene: TRBD1
j_gene: TRBJ1-2
len: 15
v_gene: TRBV27
CDR3nt: TGTGCCAGCAGTTTATTAGCGACAGGGGAGTATGGCTACACCTTC
CDR3aa: CASSLLATGEYGYTF

abundance: .
d_gene: TRBD1
j_gene: TRBJ1-2
len: 17
v_gene: TRBV9
CDR3nt: TGTGCCAGCAGCATACAGGGACAGGGGGCAACTAACTATGGCTACACCTTC
CDR3aa: CASSIQGQGATNYGYTF

abundance: .
d_gene: .
j_gene: TRBJ2-6
len: 16
v_gene: TRBV19
CDR3nt: TGTGCCAGTAGTGTCAGACAGGTCTCTGGGGCCAACGTCCTGACTTTC
CDR3aa: CASSVRQVSGANVLTF

abundance: .
d_gene: .
j_gene: TRBJ1-6
len: 13
v_gene: TRBV6-5
CDR3nt: TGTGCCAGCAGTTATGGGCCAAATTCACCCCTCCACTTT
CDR3aa: CASSYGPNSPLHF

abundance: .
d_gene: .
j_gene: TRBJ1-1
len: 14
v_gene: TRBV18
CDR3nt: TGTGCCAGCTTCGAATCCGGGGGACCGGACCATCTCCTATTT
CDR3aa: CASFESGGPDHLLF

abundance: .
d_gene: .
j_gene: TRBJ1-3
len: 16
v_gene: TRBV30
CDR3nt: TGTGCCTGGAGGGAAACGACAGTTTTCTCTGGAAACACCATATATTTT
CDR3aa: CAWRETTVFSGNTIYF

abundance: .
d_gene: .
j_gene: TRBJ1-1
len: 12
v_gene: TRBV28
CDR3nt: TGTGCCAGCAGTTTCATGAACACTGAAGCTTTCTTT
CDR3aa: CASSFMNTEAFF

abundance: .
d_gene: TRBD1
j_gene: TRBJ1-4
len: 16
v_gene: TRBV9
CDR3nt: TGTGCCAGCAGCGACGGGGGACAGGGAACTAATGAAAAACTGTTTTTT
CDR3aa: CASSDGGQGTNEKLFF

abundance: .
d_gene: TRBD1
j_gene: TRBJ2-7
len: 16
v_gene: TRBV15
CDR3nt: TGTGCCACCAGCAGAGATAAGATGGGACAGTCCTACGAGCAGTACTTC
CDR3aa: CATSRDKMGQSYEQYF

abundance: .
d_gene: .
j_gene: TRBJ2-7
len: 12
v_gene: TRBV23-1
CDR3nt: TGCGCCAGCAGTGCGAGTTTGTACGAGCAGTACTTC
CDR3aa: CASSASLYEQYF

abundance: .
d_gene: .
j_gene: TRBJ1-6
len: 16
v_gene: TRBV27
CDR3nt: TGTGCCAGCAGTTCCCCTAGCAGGGGAAGGTATTCACCCCTCCACTTT
CDR3aa: CASSSPSRGRYSPLHF

abundance: .
d_gene: .
j_gene: TRBJ2-2
len: 15
v_gene: TRBV27
CDR3nt: TGTGCCAGCAGAACCGACAGGTTTAACACCGGGGAGCTGTTTTTT
CDR3aa: CASRTDRFNTGELFF

abundance: .
d_gene: TRBD1
j_gene: TRBJ1-4
len: 16
v_gene: TRBV2
CDR3nt: TGTGCCAGCAGGCCCGACAGGGGGCCGGGTAATGAAAAACTGTTTTTT
CDR3aa: CASRPDRGPGNEKLFF

abundance: .
d_gene: TRBD1
j_gene: TRBJ1-4
len: 19
v_gene: TRBV4-1
CDR3nt: TGCGCCAGCAGCCAAGAGGGCCGGGACAGGGAACCATCTCTGCGAAAACTGTTTTTT
CDR3aa: CASSQEGRDREPSLRKLFF

abundance: .
d_gene: TRBD1
j_gene: TRBJ1-2
len: 14
v_gene: TRBV5-6
CDR3nt: TGTGCCAGCGGGAGACAGGGACTGTTCTATGGCTACACCTTC
CDR3aa: CASGRQGLFYGYTF

abundance: few
d_gene: TRBD1
j_gene: TRBJ1-2
len: 14
v_gene: TRBV30
CDR3nt: TGTGCCTGGAGTGCGGACAGGACGCGCTATGGCTACACCTTC
CDR3aa: CAWSADRTRYGYTF

abundance: few
d_gene: .
j_gene: TRBJ2-7
len: 14
v_gene: TRBV10-2
CDR3nt: TGCGCCAGCAGTGCAGGCAGGGGAAACTACGAGCAGTACTTC
CDR3aa: CASSAGRGNYEQYF

abundance: .
d_gene: .
j_gene: TRBJ2-3
len: 13
v_gene: TRBV18
CDR3nt: TGTGCCAGCTCAGGGGACCGGGAGGATACGCAGTATTTT
CDR3aa: CASSGDREDTQYF

abundance: .
d_gene: TRBD1
j_gene: TRBJ2-3
len: 17
v_gene: TRBV10-3
CDR3nt: TGTGCCATCAGTGAGCCATCGGGACAGGGTTTCGCAGATACGCAGTATTTT
CDR3aa: CAISEPSGQGFADTQYF

abundance: .
d_gene: TRBD2
j_gene: TRBJ2-1
len: 15
v_gene: TRBV10-1
CDR3nt: TGCGCCAGCAGTGAGGCTAGCGGGGTCTACAATGAGCAGTTCTTC
CDR3aa: CASSEASGVYNEQFF

abundance: few
d_gene: .
j_gene: TRBJ2-7
len: 11
v_gene: TRBV2
CDR3nt: TGTGCCAGCAGCCTCTCCTACGAGCAGTACTTC
CDR3aa: CASSLSYEQYF

abundance: .
d_gene: TRBD2
j_gene: TRBJ2-3
len: 16
v_gene: TRBV29-1
CDR3nt: TGCAGCTTCCAAAGGCGGGAGCCGGTCCTCGCAGATACGCAGTATTTT
CDR3aa: CSFQRREPVLADTQYF

abundance: .
d_gene: .
j_gene: TRBJ2-2
len: 13
v_gene: TRBV6-6
CDR3nt: TGTGCCAGCAGTCAGACTGGTACCGGGGAGCTGTTTTTT
CDR3aa: CASSQTGTGELFF

abundance: .
d_gene: .
j_gene: TRBJ2-1
len: 14
v_gene: TRBV10-3
CDR3nt: TGTGCCATCAGGCAACAGGGAGACCTCAATGAGCAGTTCTTC
CDR3aa: CAIRQQGDLNEQFF

abundance: .
d_gene: TRBD1
j_gene: TRBJ1-5
len: 15
v_gene: TRBV3-1/TRBV3-2
CDR3nt: TGTGCCAGCAGCCAAGATTTAGGGGGCAGTCAGCCCCAGCATTTT
CDR3aa: CASSQDLGGSQPQHF